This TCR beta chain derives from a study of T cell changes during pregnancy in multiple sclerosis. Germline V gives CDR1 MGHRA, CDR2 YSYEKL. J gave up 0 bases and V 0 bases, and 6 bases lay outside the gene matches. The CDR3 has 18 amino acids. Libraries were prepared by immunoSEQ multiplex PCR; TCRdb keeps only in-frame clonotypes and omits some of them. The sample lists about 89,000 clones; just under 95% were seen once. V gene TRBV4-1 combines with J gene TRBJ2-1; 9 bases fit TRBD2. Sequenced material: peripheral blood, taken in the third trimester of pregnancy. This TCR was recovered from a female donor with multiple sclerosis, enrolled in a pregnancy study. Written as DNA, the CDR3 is TGCGCCAGCAGCCAAGATGGGGCTAGCGGGAACTCCTACAATGAGCAGTTCTTC. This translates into CASSQDGASGNSYNEQFF.